This TCR beta chain was profiled in a study of T cell changes during pregnancy in multiple sclerosis. This clone was counted a single time. Produced via immunoSEQ multiplex PCR; TCRdb's table is partial and in-frame only. The sample shows 45,000 to 55,000 clones, approximately 92% of them seen only once. The starting material was CD4+ T cells from peripheral blood mononuclear cells, obtained in the second trimester of pregnancy. The sequence was collected from a female donor in good health, enrolled as a control in a pregnancy study.

DNA for the CDR3: TGTGCCAGCAGGCTAGCGGGAGAAGAGACCCAGTACTTC. Residues: CASRLAGEETQYF. This sequence joins TRBV6-1 and TRBJ2-5; 10 positions agree with TRBD2. The CDR3 runs 13 residues. The germline V gene has CDR1 MNHNS and CDR2 SASEGT. Trimming took 6 bases from V and 3 from J; bases not matched to a gene: 1.